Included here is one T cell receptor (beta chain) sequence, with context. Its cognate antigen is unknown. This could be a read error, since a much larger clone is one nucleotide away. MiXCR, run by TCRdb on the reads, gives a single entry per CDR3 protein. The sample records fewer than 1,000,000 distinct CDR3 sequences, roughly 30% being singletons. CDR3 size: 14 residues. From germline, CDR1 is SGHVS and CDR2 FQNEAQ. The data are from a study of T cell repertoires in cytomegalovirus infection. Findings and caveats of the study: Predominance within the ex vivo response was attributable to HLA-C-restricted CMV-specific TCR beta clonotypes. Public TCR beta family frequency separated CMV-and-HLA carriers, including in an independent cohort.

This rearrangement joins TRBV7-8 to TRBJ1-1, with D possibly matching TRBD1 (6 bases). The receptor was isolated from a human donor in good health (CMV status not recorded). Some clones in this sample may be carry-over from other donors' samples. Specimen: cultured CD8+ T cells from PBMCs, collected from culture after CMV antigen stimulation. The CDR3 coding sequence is TGTGTCAGCAGCTTAGCGGGGGCAGGCACTGAAGCTTTCTTT. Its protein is CVSSLAGAGTEAFF.